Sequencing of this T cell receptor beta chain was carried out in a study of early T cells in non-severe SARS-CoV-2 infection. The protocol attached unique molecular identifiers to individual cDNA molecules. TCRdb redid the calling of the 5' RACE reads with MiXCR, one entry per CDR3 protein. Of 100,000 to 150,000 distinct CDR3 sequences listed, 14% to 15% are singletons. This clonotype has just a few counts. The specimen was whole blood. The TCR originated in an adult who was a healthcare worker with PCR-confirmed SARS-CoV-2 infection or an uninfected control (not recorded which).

CDR3: CASSFGASLGGGAREKLFF. For the CDR3, the DNA is TGTGCCAGCAGCTTTGGAGCTTCTCTTGGCGGGGGGGCGAGGGAAAAACTGTTTTTT. The J gene is TRBJ1-4, the V gene TRBV11-2, with a tentative D call TRBD1 (6 bases). The CDR3 covers 19 residues. Germline values: CDR1 SGHAT, CDR2 FQNNGV. V was shortened by 3 bases and J by 8 bases, with 28 bases between the two germline ends.